The 13 T cell receptor beta chains given below trace back to one sample, sequenced in a study of blood T cell repertoires in COVID-19. Assay: immunoSEQ multiplex PCR; the TCRdb copy retains only in-frame clones and omits some. The repertoire has about 160,000 clones, roughly 80% of them found once; the top ten carry 2.5% to 3.5%. Sequencing was carried out using peripheral blood. These receptors were collected from a man in his sixties or seventies with acute or convalescent COVID-19.

The rearrangement uses TRBV4-1 and TRBJ1-2, with D hard to call. This CDR3 is built from 12 residues. The V and J ends lost 4 bases and 8 bases respectively, with 11 bases between them. CDR1 is MGHRA and CDR2 is YSYEKL in the germline V gene. The CDR3 here is CASSPRGEGYTF. The CDR3 coding sequence is TGCGCCAGCAGCCCCCGCGGGGAGGGCTACACCTTC.

This clone was seen ten or more times. The chain links TRBV7-9 to TRBJ2-4; 7 bases line up with TRBD2. The CDR3 runs to 14 residues. V trimming: 2 bases; J trimming: 8 bases; junction bases outside the gene matches: 6. Germline V gene lookup returns CDR1 SEHNR and CDR2 FQNEAQ (reference sequence). For the CDR3, the DNA is TGTGCCAGCAGCTTATTCGCGGGAGCGGACATTCAGTACTTC. Its protein is CASSLFAGADIQYF.

The chain recombines TRBV28 with TRBJ1-2; 9 positions match TRBD1. The CDR3 is 14 residues long. The V and J ends lost 4 bases and 4 bases, in that order; junction bases with no gene match: 4. Germline CDR1 and CDR2: MDHEN and SYDVKM. CDR3 coding DNA: TGTGCCAGCAGTTCGACAGGGGGGGTCTATGGCTACACCTTC. Translation gives CASSSTGGVYGYTF.

This chain joins TRBV7-8 and TRBJ2-2; D unclear. This CDR3 contains 13 residues. Germline CDR1 reads SGHVS; CDR2 reads FQNEAQ. Trimming pared 2 bases from V and 5 bases from J, leaving 6 bases between. The CDR3 DNA is TGTGCCAGCAGCTTAATGGCTACCGGGGAGCTGTTTTTT. Translation gives CASSLMATGELFF.

This clone was seen a few times. The chain is built from TRBV10-2 and TRBJ1-1; no firm D call. The V gene's germline CDR1 is WSHSY and CDR2 SAAADI. The CDR3 has 13 amino acids. V lost 10 bases and J lost 1, with 13 bases in between. Here the CDR3 DNA reads TGCGCCACCACCCATCGGGGGAACACTGAAGCTTTCTTT. Translation: CATTHRGNTEAFF.

The chain combines TRBV10-2 with TRBJ1-2, with 9 bases lining up with TRBD1. Per germline, CDR1 WSHSY and CDR2 SAAADI. V shed 3 bases and J 4 bases; nucleotides not matched to a gene: 12. This CDR3 comprises 17 residues. The CDR3 here is CASSDVDRGSYIYGYTF. CDR3 in DNA: TGCGCCAGCAGTGATGTGGACAGGGGATCCTATATCTATGGCTACACCTTC.

This chain connects TRBV27 to TRBJ1-5, with D maybe TRBD1 (6 bases). Germline V gene sequence: CDR1 MNHEY, CDR2 SMNVEV (reference sequence). Trimming removed 6 bases from V and 5 bases from J, with 17 bases in between. This CDR3 is 15 amino acids long. The CDR3 bases are TGTGCCAGCAGCCCCCGTACAGGGAGAGATCAGCCCCAGCATTTT. Protein product: CASSPRTGRDQPQHF.

This chain joins TRBV28 and TRBJ2-7; 9 bases align to TRBD2. V was pared by 5 bases and J by 0 bases, with 8 bases of the junction left unmatched. Germline assignment: CDR1 MDHEN and CDR2 SYDVKM. This CDR3 has 16 amino acids. CDR3 DNA: TGTGCCAGCAGTGCGGCTAGCGGGACCTCCTCCTACGAGCAGTACTTC. Its protein is CASSAASGTSSYEQYF.

V gene TRBV5-8 combines with J gene TRBJ2-4; D uncertain. V was cut by 2 bases and J by 0 bases, with 9 bases left in between. Looked up from germline, CDR1 is SGHTS and CDR2 is YDEGEE. There are 15 residues in the CDR3. In DNA, the CDR3 is TGTGCCAGCAGCTTCCGACTGGAAGCCAAAAACATTCAGTACTTC. This encodes CASSFRLEAKNIQYF.

This clone was seen a handful of times. J is TRBJ2-5 and V is TRBV12-3 or TRBV12-4, with D possibly TRBD2 on 6 matching bases. This CDR3 spans 12 amino acids. Deletions cut 3 bases from V and 4 bases from J, with 6 bases between. CDR3 loop: CASSFGGETQYF. The CDR3 region has the DNA TGTGCCAGCAGTTTCGGGGGAGAGACCCAGTACTTC.

V is TRBV3-1 (or the pseudogene TRBV3-2) and J is TRBJ1-1; TRBD1 is a possible D gene (5 bases). The CDR3 is made up of 15 amino acids. CDR1 and CDR2 from the germline V gene are LGHDT and YNNKEL (reference sequence). The germline V and J ends were trimmed by 4 bases and 0 bases, with 12 bases remaining between them. The DNA for the CDR3 is TGTGCCAGCAGCCCCCAGGGCGGACTGAACACTGAAGCTTTCTTT. Its translation is CASSPQGGLNTEAFF.

This clone came up a few times. V is TRBV2 and J is TRBJ1-2; D remains unclear. V lost 6 bases, J lost 7 bases, and 15 bases lay in between. The CDR3 length is 13 residues. The germline gives CDR1 SNHLY, CDR2 FYNNEI. CDR3 sequence: CASSAGVGSGYTF. CDR3 DNA: TGTGCCAGCAGCGCCGGGGTGGGAAGTGGCTACACCTTC.

This chain uses TRBV27 with TRBJ2-7; 9 bases are a match to TRBD2. This CDR3 region has 15 residues. Germline CDR1 is MNHEY and CDR2 is SMNVEV (reference sequence). Trimming cost V 4 bases and J 7 bases; bases outside gene matches: 11. The CDR3 here is CASSSISGSVLEQYF. Here the CDR3 DNA reads TGTGCCAGCAGTTCCATTAGCGGGAGCGTCCTTGAGCAGTACTTC.